Listed here are 10 T cell receptor beta chains from one sample, sequenced in a study of cytomegalovirus exposure and HLA in healthy donors. Primers for the PCR totalled 60 Vbeta and 13 Jbeta. Here immunoSEQ multiplex PCR was the method, and the copy in TCRdb shows in-frame clones only, minus some. Seen here are about 130,000 clones, roughly 79% observed once, and the top ten hold under 3.5%. Material: PBMCs. All receptors derive from a man aged 30 to 45 in good health and CMV-seronegative.

V and J are TRBV15 and TRBJ2-3, with 9 bases fitting TRBD1. The germline CDR1 and CDR2 sequences are LNHNV and YYDKDF (reference sequence). The CDR3 runs 16 residues. V shed 3 bases, J shed 2 bases, and the junction held 6 bases outside the gene matches. CDR3 in DNA: TGTGCCACCAGCAGCAAACAGGGGGCGAACACAGATACGCAGTATTTT. It is translated as CATSSKQGANTDTQYF.

CDR3 coding DNA: TGTGCCAGCGCGTTTCGCAGGGGGCGCTACGAGCAGTACTTC. Its translation: CASAFRRGRYEQYF. V usage is TRBV28 and J usage is TRBJ2-7, with 8 bases aligning to TRBD1. The germline V gene has CDR1 MDHEN and CDR2 SYDVKM. The CDR3 spans 14 residues. Trimming removed 8 bases from V and 3 bases from J; junction bases left unmatched: 9.

The CDR3 sequence is CASGKDRAAEQYF. The CDR3 nucleotides read TGTGCCAGCGGCAAGGACAGAGCGGCCGAGCAGTACTTC. V and J are TRBV27 and TRBJ2-7; possible D gene TRBD1, 6 bases. The CDR3 is 13 amino acids. From germline, CDR1 is MNHEY and CDR2 SMNVEV (reference sequence). V lost 8 bases, J lost 6 bases, and 17 bases lay in between.

The chain has TRBV7-2 and TRBJ2-1; 10 nucleotides match TRBD2. The CDR3 is made up of 15 amino acids. Germline lookup yields CDR1 SGHTA and CDR2 FQGNSA. Trimming removed 3 bases from V and 3 bases from J; junction bases left unmatched: 2. The CDR3 DNA sequence: TGTGCCAGCAGCTTTTCTAGCGGGAGCTACAATGAGCAGTTCTTC. Amino acid sequence: CASSFSSGSYNEQFF.

The chain is built from TRBV5-4 and TRBJ2-5; 9 bases line up with TRBD1. V was clipped by 6 bases and J by 7 bases; unmatched bases: 7. Germline CDR1 reads SGHNT; CDR2 reads YYREEE (reference sequence). The CDR3 length is 13 residues. CDR3 DNA: TGTGCCAGCACGATGGACAGGGGTTGGACCCAGTACTTC. This gives the protein CASTMDRGWTQYF.

This chain links TRBV7-6 with TRBJ2-2; 9 bases map to TRBD1. There are 12 residues in the CDR3. Germline loops: CDR1 SGHVS, CDR2 FNYEAQ. The J segment lost 4 bases and the V segment lost 11 bases, leaving 2 bases of the junction unmatched. CDR3 DNA sequence: TGTGCCGGGACAGGGTTCACCGGGGAGCTGTTTTTT. Translating gives CAGTGFTGELFF.

This rearrangement joins TRBV6-5 to TRBJ2-2; the match to TRBD1 covers 8 bases. The CDR3 has 14 residues. CDR1 and CDR2 from the germline V gene are MNHEY and SVGAGI. V dropped 5 bases and J dropped 6; count of bases not matched to a gene: 5. CDR3 sequence: CASSRTTGAGELFF. As DNA, the CDR3 is TGTGCCAGCAGTAGAACGACAGGGGCCGGGGAGCTGTTTTTT.

Worth noting for this clone: At one end the junction does not follow the germline gene, possibly because of a read error. The chain couples TRBV11-1 to TRBJ1-4, with 9 bases matching TRBD1. Germline V gene lookup returns CDR1 SGHAT and CDR2 FQDESV (reference sequence). The CDR3 extends over 14 amino acids. CDR3 in amino acids: CASSFAGTGNTAVF. The CDR3 DNA follows: TGTGCCAGCAGCTTCGCCGGGACAGGGAATACGGCTGTTTTT.

The chain couples TRBV2 to TRBJ2-5, with a possible D match to TRBD1 (6 bases). The germline CDR1 and CDR2 sequences are SNHLY and FYNNEI. V was trimmed by 5 bases and J by 8 bases, leaving 15 bases between them. This CDR3 region has 13 residues. Here the CDR3 DNA reads TGTGCCAGCAGTTCCCGACAGGAAACTACCCAGTACTTC. Translation gives CASSSRQETTQYF.

CDR3 loop: CAIQGDTQYF. The CDR3 DNA reads TGTGCCATTCAGGGGGATACGCAGTATTTT. V usage is TRBV10-3 and J usage is TRBJ2-3; tentative D call: TRBD1 (6 bases). Per the germline V gene, CDR1 is ENHRY and CDR2 is SYGVKD. The V and J ends lost 9 bases and 6 bases respectively, with 7 bases between them. The CDR3 runs 10 residues.